The clone carrying this T cell receptor (beta chain) was counted once. This entry comes from a study of identical twins. Unique molecular identifiers were present on cDNA, and template switching added a universal primer site. TCRdb reanalysed the 5' RACE reads using MiXCR and keeps one entry per CDR3 protein. The repertoire has some 190,000 distinct CDR3 sequences, about 15% of them found once; the top ten carry about 38%. The CDR3 has 17 residues. Trimming removed 2 bases from V and 4 bases from J, with 17 bases in between. The germline V gene encodes CDR1 SEHNR and CDR2 FQNEAQ (reference sequence). These sequences were also reported in another study, on T cells expressing NK-cell markers.

The clonotype originates from a woman under 30 in good health. The chain joins TRBV7-9 to TRBJ2-2; no firm D call. The sequenced sample consisted of CD8+ T cells sorted from blood. DNA for the CDR3: TGTGCCAGCAGCTTACCCCTTCGTACTACTATCACCGGGGAGCTGTTTTTT. This encodes CASSLPLRTTITGELFF.